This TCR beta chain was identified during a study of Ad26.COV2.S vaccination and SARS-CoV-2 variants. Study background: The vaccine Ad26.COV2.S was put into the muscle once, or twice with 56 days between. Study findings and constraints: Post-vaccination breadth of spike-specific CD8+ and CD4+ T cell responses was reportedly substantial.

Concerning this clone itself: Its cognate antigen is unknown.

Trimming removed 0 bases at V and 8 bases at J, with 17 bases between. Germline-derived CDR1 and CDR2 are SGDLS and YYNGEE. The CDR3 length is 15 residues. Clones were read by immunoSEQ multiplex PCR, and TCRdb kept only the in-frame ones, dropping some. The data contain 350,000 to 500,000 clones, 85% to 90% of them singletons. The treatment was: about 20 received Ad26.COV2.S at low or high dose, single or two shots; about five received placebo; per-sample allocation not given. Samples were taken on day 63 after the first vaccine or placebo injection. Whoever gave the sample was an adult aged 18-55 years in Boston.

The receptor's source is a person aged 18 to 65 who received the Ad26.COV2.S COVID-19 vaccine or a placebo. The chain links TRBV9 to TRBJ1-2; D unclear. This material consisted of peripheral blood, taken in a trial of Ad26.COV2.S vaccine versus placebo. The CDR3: CASSVARAQSGGYTF. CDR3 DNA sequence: TGTGCCAGCAGCGTAGCCCGGGCACAAAGCGGAGGCTACACCTTC.